One sample yielded the 13 T cell receptor beta chains listed below, sequenced in a study of Tregs in tolerant kidney transplant recipients. Profiling relied on immunoSEQ multiplex PCR, and the TCRdb table lists in-frame clones only, not all of them. Counted here are 200,000 to 300,000 clones, 65% to 85% occurring once; the ten biggest clones make up about 0.64%. Input material: CD4+ T cells from blood. The source of these receptors is a human donor in good health.

V usage is TRBV5-5 and J usage is TRBJ1-5; 8 bases map to TRBD1. The CDR3 runs to 17 residues. CDR1 is SGHKS, CDR2 YYEKEE, per germline (reference sequence). The ends lost 1 base at V and 0 bases at J; junction bases unmatched: 6. The CDR3 loop is CASSLRTGPYSNQPQHF. Written as DNA, the CDR3 is TGTGCCAGCAGCTTGAGGACAGGGCCTTATAGCAATCAGCCCCAGCATTTT.

The chain links TRBV19 to TRBJ2-7, with 7 positions matching TRBD2. Germline trimming cut 3 bases from V and 2 bases from J; bases unmatched to any gene: 7. From germline, CDR1 is LNHDA and CDR2 SQIVND (reference sequence). The CDR3 is 15 residues long. The CDR3: CASSIQAGDAYEQYF. The CDR3 coding sequence is TGTGCCAGTAGTATTCAGGCGGGAGACGCCTACGAGCAGTACTTC.

The chain carries TRBV19 and TRBJ2-1; either TRBD1 or TRBD2 may supply D (6 bases each). V shed 5 bases and J shed 5 bases, with 16 bases lying between them. The CDR3 covers 15 residues. Germline CDR1 is LNHDA and CDR2 is SQIVND (reference sequence). The CDR3 region is CASSSEGQGNNEQFF. In nucleotides, the CDR3 is TGTGCCAGTAGTTCGGAGGGGCAGGGGAACAATGAGCAGTTCTTC.

This clone was recorded only once. The rearrangement uses TRBV18 and TRBJ2-5; D is unclear. Germline V gene lookup returns CDR1 KGHSH and CDR2 LQKENI. V was trimmed by 3 bases and J by 0 bases, leaving 5 bases between them. The CDR3 is 13 residues long. This CDR3 reads CASSPHYQETQYF. DNA for the CDR3: TGTGCCAGCTCACCCCACTACCAAGAGACCCAGTACTTC.

This chain joins TRBV9 and TRBJ2-3; D call uncertain. This CDR3 comprises 15 residues. The germline V gene has CDR1 SGDLS and CDR2 YYNGEE. V lost 4 bases and J 3 bases, leaving 15 bases between the germline ends. CDR3 sequence reads: CASSFRGLGTDTQYF. The DNA for the CDR3 is TGTGCCAGCAGCTTTAGAGGCCTAGGGACAGATACGCAGTATTTT.

V and J are TRBV6-5 and TRBJ2-5; D unclear. The J call may be faulty, since TRBJ2-7 better matches the DNA end. The CDR3 is 9 residues long. Germline loops: CDR1 MNHEY, CDR2 SVGAGI. For the CDR3, the DNA is TGTGCCAGGCCTTCCGAGCAGTACTTC. Its protein product is CARPSEQYF.

In DNA form, the CDR3 reads TGTGCCAGCAGCGCAGGGATCTACAATGAGCAGTTCTTC. This translates into CASSAGIYNEQFF. The chain combines TRBV5-6 with TRBJ2-1; a weak D match, TRBD1 (5 bases). This CDR3 is built from 13 residues. Trimming left V 4 bases short and J 3 bases short, with 8 bases between. Germline V lookup: CDR1 SGHDT, CDR2 YYEEEE.

The chain employs TRBV2 and TRBJ1-2; no clear D gene. Germline V gene sequence: CDR1 SNHLY, CDR2 FYNNEI. The CDR3 runs 12 residues. With 2 bases removed from V and 5 bases from J, the gap between germline ends came to 6 bases. CDR3 region: CASSEQEYGYTF. The CDR3, as DNA: TGTGCCAGCAGTGAACAGGAGTATGGCTACACCTTC. The full variable domain, in which reference TRBV2 and TRBJ1-2 provide the parts outside the CDR3, is EPEVTQTPSHQVTQMGQEVILRCVPISNHLYFYWYRQILGQKVEFLVSFYNNEISEKSEIFDDQFSVERPDGSNFTLKIRSTKLEDSAMYFCASSEQEYGYTFGSGTRLTVV.

The V gene is TRBV19, the J gene TRBJ1-5; 8 nucleotides agree with TRBD1. After removal of 3 bases from V and 1 base from J, the junction contained 5 bases not matched to a gene. Germline V CDR1 and CDR2: LNHDA, SQIVND (reference sequence). CDR3 length: 16 amino acids. This chain's CDR3 is CASSIRDRSSNQPQHF. The CDR3 DNA is TGTGCCAGTAGTATCCGGGACAGGTCAAGCAATCAGCCCCAGCATTTT.

This chain connects TRBV7-9 to TRBJ1-2; 9 nucleotides match TRBD1. From germline, CDR1 is SEHNR and CDR2 FQNEAQ (reference sequence). This CDR3 region has 15 residues. The trim removed 6 bases at V and 2 bases at J, leaving 7 bases unmatched. CDR3 coding DNA: TGTGCCAGCAGTTCAGGGACAGGGACGAACTATGGCTACACCTTC. The encoded protein is CASSSGTGTNYGYTF.

The J gene is TRBJ2-5, the V gene TRBV5-1, with D perhaps TRBD1 (6 bases). Germline CDR1 reads SGHRS; CDR2 reads YFSETQ. This CDR3 comprises 15 residues. V lost 3 bases and J 1 base, leaving 13 bases between the germline ends. The CDR3 loop reads CASSSLGQLQETQYF. DNA of the CDR3: TGCGCCAGCAGCTCGCTAGGACAGCTCCAAGAGACCCAGTACTTC.

In its sample, this clone was seen once. V and J are TRBV30 and TRBJ1-5; 9 bases align to TRBD1. Germline V lookup: CDR1 GTSNPN, CDR2 SVGIG (reference sequence). The CDR3 runs 15 residues. V gave up 3 bases and J gave up 7 bases; unmatched junction bases: 10. In DNA, the CDR3 is TGTGCCTGGAGCCTAGAAAGGACAGGGGAACAGCCCCAGCATTTT. Translation: CAWSLERTGEQPQHF.

The chain recombines TRBV5-4 with TRBJ1-1, with D perhaps TRBD1 (5 bases). CDR3 length equals 16 residues. Germline-derived CDR1 and CDR2 are SGHNT and YYREEE (reference sequence). V was trimmed by 0 bases and J by 2 bases, leaving 14 bases between them. The DNA of the CDR3 is TGTGCCAGCAGCTTGGTTGGTGGGCAGGGAAACACTGAAGCTTTCTTT. Residues: CASSLVGGQGNTEAFF.